This T cell receptor (beta chain) was identified in a study of spatial heterogeneity in lung cancer. Study details: Counts of TCR transcripts in tumor regions tracked strongly with a T cell module score that came from matched bulk RNA-seq.

Whole-study findings and limits: Ubiquitous and regional expanded TCR counts tracked ubiquitous and regional nonsynonymous mutations, respectively. Expanded alpha and beta TCR counts within tumors tracked tumor mutation counts.

This sample's time point: sample taken at primary tumor resection. Whole RNA came from tumor, nontumor lung or frozen PBMC and was sequenced without being sorted. The CDR3 is made up of 15 amino acids. Trimming left V 0 bases short and J 0 bases short, with 9 bases between. Germline loops: CDR1 SGHTS, CDR2 YDEGEE. Every TCR cDNA molecule bore a unique molecular identifier. TCRdb processed the 5' RACE reads anew with MiXCR; each CDR3 protein has one entry. This table has 2,500 to 3,500 distinct CDR3 sequences, about 6.6% appearing once. By sample fraction, this clonotype is medium-sized (0.01 to 0.1%). The antigen is not known.

This chain links TRBV5-8 with TRBJ2-5; a possible D gene is TRBD1 (6 bases). This clonotype originated in a female donor with early-stage non-small cell lung cancer. The sample was lung tumor tissue, taken at surgery. CDR3 sequence: CASSLGAGDQETQYF. The CDR3 nucleotides are TGTGCCAGCAGCTTGGGGGCAGGGGACCAAGAGACCCAGTACTTC.